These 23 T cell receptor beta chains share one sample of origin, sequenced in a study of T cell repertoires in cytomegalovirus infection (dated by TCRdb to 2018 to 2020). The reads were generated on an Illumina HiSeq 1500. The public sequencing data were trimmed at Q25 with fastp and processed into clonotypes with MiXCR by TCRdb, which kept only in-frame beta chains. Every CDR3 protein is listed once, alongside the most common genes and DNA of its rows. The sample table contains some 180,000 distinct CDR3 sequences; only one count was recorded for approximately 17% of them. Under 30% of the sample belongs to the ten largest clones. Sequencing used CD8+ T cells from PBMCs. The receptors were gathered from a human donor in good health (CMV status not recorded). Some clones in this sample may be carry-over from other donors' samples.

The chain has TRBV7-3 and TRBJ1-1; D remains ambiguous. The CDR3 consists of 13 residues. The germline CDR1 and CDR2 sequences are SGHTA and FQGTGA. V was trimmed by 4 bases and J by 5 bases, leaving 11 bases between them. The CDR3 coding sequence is TGTGCCAGCAGCTCTACTGGGGAGACTGAAGCTTTCTTT. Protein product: CASSSTGETEAFF.

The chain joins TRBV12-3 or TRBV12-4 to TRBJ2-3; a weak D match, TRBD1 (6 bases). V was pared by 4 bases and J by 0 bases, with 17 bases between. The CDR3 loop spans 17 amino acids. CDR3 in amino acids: CASSSILWTASTDTQYF. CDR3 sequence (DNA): TGTGCCAGCAGTTCGATACTTTGGACAGCGAGCACAGATACGCAGTATTTT.

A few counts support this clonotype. CDR3 amino acids: CASRGDRGRVSDTQYF. The CDR3 region has the DNA TGTGCCAGCAGGGGAGACAGGGGGCGCGTATCTGATACGCAGTATTTT. The V and J genes are TRBV11-2 and TRBJ2-3; TRBD1 matches 10 bases. This CDR3 has 16 amino acids. Germline trimming cut 6 bases from V and 6 bases from J; bases unmatched to any gene: 12. Per germline, CDR1 SGHAT and CDR2 FQNNGV.

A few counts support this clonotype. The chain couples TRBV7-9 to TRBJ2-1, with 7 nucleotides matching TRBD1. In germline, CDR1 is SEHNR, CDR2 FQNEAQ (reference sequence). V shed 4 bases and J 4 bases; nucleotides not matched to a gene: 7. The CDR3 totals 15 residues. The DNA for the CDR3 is TGTGCCAGCAGCTCCCAAAGACAGGGTTACAATGAGCAGTTCTTC. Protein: CASSSQRQGYNEQFF.

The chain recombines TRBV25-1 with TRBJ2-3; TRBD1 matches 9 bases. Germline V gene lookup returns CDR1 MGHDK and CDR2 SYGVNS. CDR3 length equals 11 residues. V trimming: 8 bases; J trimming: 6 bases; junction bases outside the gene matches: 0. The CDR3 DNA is TGTGCCAGCGGACAGGGGGATACGCAGTATTTT. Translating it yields CASGQGDTQYF.

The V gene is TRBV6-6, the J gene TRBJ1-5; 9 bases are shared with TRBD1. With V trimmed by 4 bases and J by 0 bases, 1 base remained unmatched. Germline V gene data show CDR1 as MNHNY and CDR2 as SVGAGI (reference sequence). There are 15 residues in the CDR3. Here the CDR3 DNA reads TGTGCCAGCAGTTGGGACAGGGATAGCAATCAGCCCCAGCATTTT. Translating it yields CASSWDRDSNQPQHF.

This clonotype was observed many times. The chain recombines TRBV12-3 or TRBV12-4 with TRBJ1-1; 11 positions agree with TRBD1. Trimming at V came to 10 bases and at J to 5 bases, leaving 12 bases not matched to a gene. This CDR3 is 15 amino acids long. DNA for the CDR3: TGTGCCATGGCCCTTCCGGGACAGGGGGAAACTGAAGCTTTCTTT. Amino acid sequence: CAMALPGQGETEAFF.

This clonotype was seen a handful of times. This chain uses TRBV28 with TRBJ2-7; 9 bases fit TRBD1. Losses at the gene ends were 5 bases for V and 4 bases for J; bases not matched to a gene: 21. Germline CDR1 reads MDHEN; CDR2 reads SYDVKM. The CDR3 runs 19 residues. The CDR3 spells CASSPEIDRDREFWYEQYF. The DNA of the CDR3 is TGTGCCAGCAGTCCCGAAATAGACCGGGACAGGGAGTTTTGGTACGAGCAGTACTTC.

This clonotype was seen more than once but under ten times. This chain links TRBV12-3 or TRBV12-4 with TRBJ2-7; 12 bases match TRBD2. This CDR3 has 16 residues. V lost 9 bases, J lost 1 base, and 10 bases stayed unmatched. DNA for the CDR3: TGTGCCAGTTTGACTAGCGGGGGACCACGATCCTACGAGCAGTACTTC. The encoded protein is CASLTSGGPRSYEQYF.

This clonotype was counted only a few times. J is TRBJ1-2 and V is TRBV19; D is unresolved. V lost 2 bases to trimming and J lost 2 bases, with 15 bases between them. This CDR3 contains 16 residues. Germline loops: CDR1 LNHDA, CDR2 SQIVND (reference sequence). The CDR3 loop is CASSISEGQINYGYTF. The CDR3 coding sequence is TGTGCCAGTAGTATATCAGAAGGGCAGATCAACTATGGCTACACCTTC.

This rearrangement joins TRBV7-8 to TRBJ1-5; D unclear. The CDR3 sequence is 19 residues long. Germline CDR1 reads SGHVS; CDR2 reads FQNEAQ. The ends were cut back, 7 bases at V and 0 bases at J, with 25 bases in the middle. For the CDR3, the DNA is TGTGCCAGCAACCTATCGGGAGATAAGGCCGAGAGTAGCAATCAGCCCCAGCATTTT. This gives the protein CASNLSGDKAESSNQPQHF.

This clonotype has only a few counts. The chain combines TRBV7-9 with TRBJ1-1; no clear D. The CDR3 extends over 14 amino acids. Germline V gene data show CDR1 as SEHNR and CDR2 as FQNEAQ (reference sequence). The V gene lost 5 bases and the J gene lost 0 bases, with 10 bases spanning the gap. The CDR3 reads CASSTRPMNTEAFF. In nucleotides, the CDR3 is TGTGCCAGCAGCACCAGACCGATGAACACTGAAGCTTTCTTT.

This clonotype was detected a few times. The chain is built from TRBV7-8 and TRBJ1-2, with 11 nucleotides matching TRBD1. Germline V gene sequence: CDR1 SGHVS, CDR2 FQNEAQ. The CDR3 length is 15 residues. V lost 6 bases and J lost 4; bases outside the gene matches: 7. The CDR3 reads CASRPDRGLLYGYTF. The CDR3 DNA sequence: TGTGCCAGCAGACCGGACAGGGGGCTCCTCTATGGCTACACCTTC.

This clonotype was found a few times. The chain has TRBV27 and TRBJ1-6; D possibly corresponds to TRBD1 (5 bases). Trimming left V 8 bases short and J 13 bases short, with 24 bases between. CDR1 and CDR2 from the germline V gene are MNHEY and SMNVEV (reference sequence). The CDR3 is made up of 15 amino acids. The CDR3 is CASRQTTLVGDPLHF. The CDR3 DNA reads TGTGCCAGCCGACAAACTACCTTGGTAGGGGACCCCCTCCACTTT.

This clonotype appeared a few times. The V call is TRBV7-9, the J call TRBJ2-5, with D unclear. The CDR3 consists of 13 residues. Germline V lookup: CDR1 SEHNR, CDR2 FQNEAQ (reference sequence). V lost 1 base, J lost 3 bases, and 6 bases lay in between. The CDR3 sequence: CASSLVPEETQYF. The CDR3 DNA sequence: TGTGCCAGCAGCTTAGTGCCCGAAGAGACCCAGTACTTC.

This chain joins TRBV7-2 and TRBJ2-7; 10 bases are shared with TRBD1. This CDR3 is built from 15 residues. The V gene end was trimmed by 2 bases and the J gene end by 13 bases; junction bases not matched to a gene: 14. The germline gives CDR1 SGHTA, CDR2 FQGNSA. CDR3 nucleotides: TGTGCCAGCAGCTTAACCGGGACAGGGGCATCCCCCTCCTACTTC. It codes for CASSLTGTGASPSYF.

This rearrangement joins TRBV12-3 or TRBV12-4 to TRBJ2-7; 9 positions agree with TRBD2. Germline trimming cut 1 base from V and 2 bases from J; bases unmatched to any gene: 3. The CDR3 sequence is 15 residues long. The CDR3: CASSLGAGGAYEQYF. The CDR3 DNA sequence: TGTGCCAGCAGTTTAGGAGCGGGGGGTGCCTACGAGCAGTACTTC.

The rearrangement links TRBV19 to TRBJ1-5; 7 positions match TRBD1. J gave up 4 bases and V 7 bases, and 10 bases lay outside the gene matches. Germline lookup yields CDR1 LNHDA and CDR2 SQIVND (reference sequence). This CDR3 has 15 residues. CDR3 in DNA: TGTGCCAGTACCCCGACAGGGAGGATAAATCAGCCCCAGCATTTT. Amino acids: CASTPTGRINQPQHF.

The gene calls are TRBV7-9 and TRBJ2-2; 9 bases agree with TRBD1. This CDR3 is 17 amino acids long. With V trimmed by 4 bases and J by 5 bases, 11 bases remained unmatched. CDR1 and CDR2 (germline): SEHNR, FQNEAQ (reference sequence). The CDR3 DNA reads TGTGCCAGCAGCTCGCCACCCCGGGACAGGGCGACCGGGGAGCTGTTTTTT. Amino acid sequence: CASSSPPRDRATGELFF.

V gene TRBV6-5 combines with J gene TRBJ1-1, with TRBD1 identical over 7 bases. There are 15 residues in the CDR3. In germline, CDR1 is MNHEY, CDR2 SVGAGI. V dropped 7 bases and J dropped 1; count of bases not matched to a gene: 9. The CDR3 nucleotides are TGTGCCAGCACCCAAGGGTACAGGGGGAACACTGAAGCTTTCTTT. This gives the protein CASTQGYRGNTEAFF.

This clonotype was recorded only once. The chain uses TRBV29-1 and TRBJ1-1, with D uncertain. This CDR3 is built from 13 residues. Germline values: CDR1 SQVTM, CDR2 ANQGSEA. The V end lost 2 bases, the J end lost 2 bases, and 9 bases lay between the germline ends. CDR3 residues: CSVEFVSNTEAFF. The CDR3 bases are TGCAGCGTTGAATTTGTCAGCAACACTGAAGCTTTCTTT.

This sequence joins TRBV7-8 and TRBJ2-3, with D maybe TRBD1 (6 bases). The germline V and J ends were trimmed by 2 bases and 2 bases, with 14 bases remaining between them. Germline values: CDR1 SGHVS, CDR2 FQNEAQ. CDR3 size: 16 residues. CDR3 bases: TGTGCCAGCAGCTTACTCCAGGGGTCATACACAGATACGCAGTATTTT. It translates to CASSLLQGSYTDTQYF. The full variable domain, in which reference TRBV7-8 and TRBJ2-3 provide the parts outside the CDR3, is GAGVSQSPRYKVAKRGQDVALRCDPISGHVSLFWYQQALGQGPEFLTYFQNEAQLDKSGLPSDRFFAERPEGSVSTLKIQRTQQEDSAVYLCASSLLQGSYTDTQYFGPGTRLTVL.

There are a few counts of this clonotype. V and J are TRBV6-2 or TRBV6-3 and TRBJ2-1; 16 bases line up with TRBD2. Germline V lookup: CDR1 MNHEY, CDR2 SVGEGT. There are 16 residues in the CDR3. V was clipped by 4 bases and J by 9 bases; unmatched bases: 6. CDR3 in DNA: TGTGCCAGCAGTTCCGGGACTAGCGGGGGGGCTTCTGAGCAGTTCTTC. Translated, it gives CASSSGTSGGASEQFF.